The 27 T cell receptor beta chains below come from one sample, sequenced in a study of T cell repertoires in cytomegalovirus infection. TCRdb redid the calling of the reads with MiXCR, one entry per CDR3 protein. This repertoire shows about 500,000 distinct CDR3 sequences, 33% found once; its top ten account for roughly 17%. These receptors have no known antigen. This specimen was cultured PBMCs, taken from culture after CMV antigen stimulation. These receptors all come from a human donor in good health (CMV status not recorded). Some clones in this sample may be carry-over from other donors' samples.

At least ten counts were recorded for this clonotype. As DNA, the CDR3 is TGTGCCAGCAGCTTATATGGGTCAGGGCTTTCACCCCTCCACTTT. This encodes CASSLYGSGLSPLHF. J is TRBJ1-6 and V is TRBV7-2; maybe TRBD1 (5 bases). The CDR3 is 15 amino acids. The V gene lost 2 bases and the J gene lost 9 bases, with 14 bases spanning the gap. The germline V gene has CDR1 SGHTA and CDR2 FQGNSA.

This rearrangement joins TRBV11-3 to TRBJ2-1; 7 bases are a match to TRBD2. This CDR3 is 16 amino acids long. The V gene end was trimmed by 2 bases and the J gene end by 9 bases; junction bases not matched to a gene: 13. Per germline, CDR1 SGHNT and CDR2 YENEEA. CDR3 region: CASSLIAGVGTLEQFF. The CDR3 DNA reads TGTGCCAGCAGCTTAATTGCGGGGGTCGGGACTCTTGAGCAGTTCTTC.

The V call is TRBV20-1, the J call TRBJ2-7; 9 bases match TRBD2. The CDR3 has 14 amino acids. With 6 bases clipped from V and 2 bases from J, the junction kept 8 bases outside the gene matches. Germline V gives CDR1 DFQATT, CDR2 SNEGSKA (reference sequence). The CDR3 region is CSAETSGRTYEQYF. The DNA for the CDR3 is TGCAGTGCGGAAACTAGCGGGCGTACCTACGAGCAGTACTTC.

This clonotype was observed a few times. The rearrangement links TRBV27 to TRBJ2-3; no clear D. The CDR3 totals 14 residues. Trimming removed 3 bases from V and 1 base from J, with 8 bases in between. In germline, CDR1 is MNHEY, CDR2 SMNVEV (reference sequence). CDR3 in amino acids: CASSFEPRTDTQYF. The CDR3, as DNA: TGTGCCAGCAGTTTCGAACCCCGCACAGATACGCAGTATTTT.

V usage is TRBV27 and J usage is TRBJ2-7, with TRBD2 as a possible D gene (5 bases). CDR1 and CDR2 from the germline V gene are MNHEY and SMNVEV (reference sequence). V dropped 10 bases and J dropped 7 bases, with 20 bases sitting between them. CDR3 length: 13 residues. CDR3 nucleotide sequence: TGTGCCACCCGAATGGCCCCATCGGGGGAGCAGTACTTC. Translation: CATRMAPSGEQYF.

The chain is built from TRBV11-2 and TRBJ2-2, with D uncertain. The V end was cut by 7 bases, the J end by 1 base, with 10 bases between. CDR1 SGHAT and CDR2 FQNNGV come from the germline V gene. This CDR3 contains 14 residues. CDR3: CASKISGNTGELFF. The CDR3 DNA reads TGTGCCAGCAAGATATCGGGGAACACCGGGGAGCTGTTTTTT.

DNA of the CDR3: TGTGCCAGCAGTATCGCGGGGTTTGAAAAACTGTTTTTT. Translating it yields CASSIAGFEKLFF. The V call is TRBV12-3 or TRBV12-4, the J call TRBJ1-4; no clear D gene. This CDR3 region has 13 residues. V lost 5 bases to trimming and J lost 7 bases, with 11 bases between them.

The table lists this clonotype with a count of one. V is TRBV18 and J is TRBJ1-2; a weak D match, TRBD1 (5 bases). Germline V CDR1 and CDR2: KGHSH, LQKENI. This CDR3 is 16 amino acids long. V lost 3 bases to trimming and J lost 0 bases, with 14 bases between them. As DNA, the CDR3 is TGTGCCAGCTCACCGGTTTCACAGGCAGCTAACTATGGCTACACCTTC. Its translation is CASSPVSQAANYGYTF.

The chain has TRBV20-1 and TRBJ1-2; D gene ambiguous. Trimming took off 6 bases at V and 0 bases at J, with 14 bases between the two ends. Per the germline V gene, CDR1 is DFQATT and CDR2 is SNEGSKA (reference sequence). The CDR3 covers 14 residues. In DNA form, the CDR3 reads TGCAGTGCAGGCGGTAGTCCAGCTAACTATGGCTACACCTTC. This encodes CSAGGSPANYGYTF.

This chain links TRBV6-1 with TRBJ1-6, with 10 bases lining up with TRBD1. This CDR3 is 15 amino acids long. V lost 9 bases, J lost 1 base, and 3 bases stayed unmatched. Germline CDR1 and CDR2: MNHNS and SASEGT. This chain's CDR3 is CASRDRGSYNSPLHF. CDR3 nucleotides: TGTGCCAGTCGGGACAGGGGTTCCTATAATTCACCCCTCCACTTT.

The CDR3 sequence: CASSSQGRDGELFF. The CDR3 DNA sequence: TGTGCCAGCAGTTCACAGGGGAGGGACGGGGAGCTGTTTTTT. The chain uses TRBV12-3 or TRBV12-4 and TRBJ2-2; D may be TRBD1 or TRBD2 (7 bases each). V lost 4 bases and J 7 bases, leaving 13 bases between the germline ends. The CDR3 loop spans 14 amino acids.

This clonotype occurred many times. The chain joins TRBV7-4 to TRBJ1-1; TRBD1 is a possible D gene (5 bases). This CDR3 has 14 amino acids. Trimming took off 2 bases at V and 1 base at J, with 8 bases between the two ends. Per germline, CDR1 SGHVT and CDR2 SQSDAQ. The CDR3 DNA sequence: TGTGCCAGCAGCTTAACAGGCCCGAACACTGAAGCTTTCTTT. Translation: CASSLTGPNTEAFF.

This clonotype was recorded a few times. This chain joins TRBV10-3 and TRBJ2-7; possibly TRBD2 for D (5 bases). The CDR3 is 15 residues long. The germline gives CDR1 ENHRY, CDR2 SYGVKD. V lost 4 bases, J lost 5 bases, and 18 bases lay in between. As DNA, the CDR3 is TGTGCCATCAGTGCAGGTGGGAGATCCCAGGACGAGCAGTACGTC. This encodes CAISAGGRSQDEQYV.

This rearrangement joins TRBV7-2 to TRBJ2-1, with 11 bases that match TRBD2. Germline CDR1 and CDR2: SGHTA and FQGNSA. The CDR3 sequence is 12 residues long. After removal of 1 base from V and 14 bases from J, the junction contained 1 base not matched to a gene. CDR3 sequence (DNA): TGTGCCAGCAGCTTAGATAGCGGGAGGGAGTTCTTC. Translated: CASSLDSGREFF. Filled out from reference TRBV7-2 and TRBJ2-1, the complete variable domain reads GAGVSQSPSNKVTEKGKDVELRCDPISGHTALYWYRQSLGQGLEFLIYFQGNSAPDKSGLPSDRFSAERTGGSVSTLTIQRTQQEDSAVYLCASSLDSGREFFGPGTRLTVL.

This clonotype turned up a few times. The chain couples TRBV28 to TRBJ2-2, with 9 nucleotides matching TRBD1. CDR3 length: 15 residues. The trim removed 7 bases at V and 7 bases at J, leaving 10 bases unmatched. Per germline, CDR1 MDHEN and CDR2 SYDVKM. CDR3 amino acids: CASIGRDRADGELFF. The CDR3 coding sequence is TGTGCCAGCATCGGCCGGGACAGGGCTGACGGGGAGCTGTTTTTT.

The chain links TRBV6-2 or TRBV6-3 to TRBJ2-3; D is undetermined. The CDR3 has 14 amino acids. Trimming removed 6 bases at V and 6 bases at J, with 16 bases between. Germline V gene sequence: CDR1 MNHEY, CDR2 SVGEGT. The CDR3 loop reads CASRPASLIDTQYF. For the CDR3, the DNA is TGTGCCAGCAGGCCGGCCAGTTTGATCGATACGCAGTATTTT.

The gene calls are TRBV12-3 or TRBV12-4 and TRBJ2-1; D is perhaps TRBD2 (5 bases). V dropped 5 bases and J dropped 7 bases, with 15 bases sitting between them. CDR3 length equals 14 residues. This CDR3 reads CASSPRFGENEQFF. The CDR3 DNA sequence: TGTGCCAGCAGTCCAAGATTTGGGGAGAATGAGCAGTTCTTC.

This chain joins TRBV12-3 or TRBV12-4 and TRBJ2-1; 16 bases align to TRBD2. Germline trimming cut 5 bases from V and 9 bases from J; bases unmatched to any gene: 16. This CDR3 has 19 amino acids. The CDR3 spells CASSPGLAGGPTTDSEQFF. CDR3 DNA: TGTGCCAGCAGTCCGGGACTAGCGGGAGGGCCCACCACAGACAGTGAGCAGTTCTTC.

This clonotype was recorded many times. V gene TRBV5-4 combines with J gene TRBJ2-7; D not certain. V dropped 4 bases and J dropped 7 bases, with 18 bases sitting between them. The V gene's germline CDR1 is SGHNT and CDR2 YYREEE (reference sequence). There are 14 residues in the CDR3. CDR3: CASSPPPPGLEQYF. The CDR3 DNA follows: TGTGCCAGCAGCCCGCCCCCTCCCGGGTTAGAGCAGTACTTC.

This clonotype was detected only a few times. The chain joins TRBV29-1 to TRBJ2-3; D is uncertain. The germline V and J ends were trimmed by 4 bases and 5 bases, with 4 bases remaining between them. The CDR3 covers 10 residues. Per the germline V gene, CDR1 is SQVTM and CDR2 is ANQGSEA. The CDR3 DNA reads as TGCAGCGTTGTGGAAGATACGCAGTATTTT. It specifies CSVVEDTQYF.

This chain links TRBV19 with TRBJ2-2; no clear D gene. Germline loops: CDR1 LNHDA, CDR2 SQIVND (reference sequence). This CDR3 is built from 14 residues. V was trimmed by 3 bases and J by 2 bases, leaving 7 bases between them. This chain's CDR3 is CASSIGSNTGELFF. The CDR3 region has the DNA TGTGCCAGTAGTATTGGCAGCAACACCGGGGAGCTGTTTTTT. The whole variable domain, remainder taken from reference TRBV19 and TRBJ2-2, is DGGITQSPKYLFRKEGQNVTLSCEQNLNHDAMYWYRQDPGQGLRLIYYSQIVNDFQKGDIAEGYSVSREKKESFPLTVTSAQKNPTAFYLCASSIGSNTGELFFGEGSRLTVL.

The genes are TRBV29-1 and TRBJ2-3; 8 bases align to TRBD2. Per the germline V gene, CDR1 is SQVTM and CDR2 is ANQGSEA. The V segment lost 7 bases and the J segment 4 bases; nucleotides outside the gene matches: 4. This CDR3 comprises 12 residues. The CDR3 DNA reads as TGCAGCGCCGGGACTAGTTCAGATACGCAGTATTTT. Amino acid sequence: CSAGTSSDTQYF.

The chain employs TRBV7-2 and TRBJ2-1; 7 bases line up with TRBD2. CDR3 length equals 17 residues. CDR1 is SGHTA and CDR2 is FQGNSA in the germline V gene. The ends lost 5 bases at V and 0 bases at J; junction bases unmatched: 10. The CDR3 DNA follows: TGTGCCAGCAGCCAAGGGCTAGCGGTAATCTCCTACAATGAGCAGTTCTTC. Its translation is CASSQGLAVISYNEQFF.

This clonotype has a count of ten or more. The rearrangement joins TRBV11-2 to TRBJ2-2; D unresolved. The CDR3 totals 18 residues. The ends were cut back, 5 bases at V and 0 bases at J, with 19 bases in the middle. The germline CDR1 and CDR2 sequences are SGHAT and FQNNGV. The CDR3 DNA reads as TGTGCCAGCAGCCTACTGGGTTCGGTGGGGACGAACACCGGGGAGCTGTTTTTT. This gives the protein CASSLLGSVGTNTGELFF.

In this sample, this clonotype turned up a few times. The CDR3 loop is CALGRDPGNTIYF. The CDR3 DNA reads TGTGCCTTGGGGCGTGATCCTGGAAACACCATATATTTT. J is TRBJ1-3 and V is TRBV12-3 or TRBV12-4; TRBD1 might be the D (5 bases). The CDR3 covers 13 residues. Between the trimmed V and J ends, which lost 11 bases and 2 bases, there was a span of 13 bases.

This clonotype was observed a handful of times. V gene TRBV7-9 combines with J gene TRBJ1-4, with D maybe TRBD1 (5 bases). CDR1 is SEHNR, CDR2 FQNEAQ, per germline (reference sequence). V was trimmed by 5 bases and J by 5 bases, leaving 18 bases between them. CDR3 length: 16 residues. The CDR3 spells CASSARMTAENEKLFF. Written as DNA, the CDR3 is TGTGCCAGCAGCGCCCGGATGACAGCCGAGAATGAAAAACTGTTTTTT. Full variable domain (remainder filled in from reference TRBV7-9 and TRBJ1-4): DTGVSQNPRHKITKRGQNVTFRCDPISEHNRLYWYRQTLGQGPEFLTYFQNEAQLEKSRLLSDRFSAERPKGSFSTLEIQRTEQGDSAMYLCASSARMTAENEKLFFGSGTQLSVL.

With regard to this clonotype: Just one base apart from a much larger clone, this may be a read error. V and J are TRBV7-8 and TRBJ2-4, with D tentatively TRBD1 or TRBD2 (6 bases each). Germline V gene lookup returns CDR1 SGHVS and CDR2 FQNEAQ. This CDR3 region has 17 residues. V dropped 2 bases and J dropped 2 bases, with 16 bases sitting between them. CDR3 sequence (DNA): TGTGCCAGCAGCTTAATCCCATGGGGGGCGACCAAAAACATTCAGTACTTC. It yields the protein CASSLIPWGATKNIQYF.